This passage covers 15 T cell receptor beta chains from one sample sequenced in a study of T cells expressing NK-cell markers. Reprocessing the 5' RACE reads, TCRdb reports a single entry for every CDR3 protein and omits DNA. The sample totals 300,000 to 500,000 distinct CDR3 sequences. The specimen was blood T cells: a sorted CD56 or NKG2C T cell subset, CD4+ or CD8+ T cells, or bulk PBMC T cells (not recorded which). Source of these receptors: a woman in her fifties or sixties in good health.

J is TRBJ2-1 and V is TRBV7-3; TCRdb indicates TRBD2, and absent DNA this call remains unverified. CDR1 SGHTA and CDR2 FQGTGA come from the germline V gene. CDR3 length: 15 residues. The CDR3 protein is CASSPTSVSYNEQFF.

The chain is built from TRBV5-4 and TRBJ2-1; TCRdb's D gene call, TRBD2, goes unchecked for lack of DNA. Per germline, CDR1 SGHNT and CDR2 YYREEE (reference sequence). This CDR3 spans 15 amino acids. The CDR3 region is CASSLVAAGEGEQFF.

The gene calls are TRBV30 and TRBJ1-1. CDR1 GTSNPN and CDR2 SVGIG come from the germline V gene (reference sequence). This CDR3 has 13 residues. CDR3 loop: CAWSVGQSIEAFF.

The chain combines TRBV20-1 with TRBJ1-5. Germline lookup yields CDR1 DFQATT and CDR2 SNEGSKA (reference sequence). The CDR3 consists of 15 residues. This chain's CDR3 is CSARDPRSSNQPQHF.

V gene TRBV4-1 combines with J gene TRBJ2-1. CDR1 and CDR2 (germline): MGHRA, YSYEKL. The CDR3 loop spans 12 amino acids. The CDR3 here is CASSQASNEQFF.

The chain uses TRBV12-3 or TRBV12-4 and TRBJ2-1; TCRdb calls TRBD2, which cannot be checked without DNA. This CDR3 contains 15 residues. CDR3 residues: CASRGLAGEVYEQFF.

This chain links TRBV11-3 with TRBJ2-3; TCRdb lists TRBD1, though no DNA is available to test this call. This CDR3 is 16 amino acids long. Germline V gene lookup returns CDR1 SGHNT and CDR2 YENEEA. CDR3 residues: CASSWGGQPSTDTQYF.

The chain links TRBV10-3 to TRBJ2-3. Germline V gene sequence: CDR1 ENHRY, CDR2 SYGVKD. The CDR3 sequence is 13 residues long. The chain's CDR3 is CAISEALEETQYF.

The chain recombines TRBV5-4 with TRBJ2-1; without DNA, the TCRdb call of TRBD2 cannot be checked. This CDR3 contains 16 residues. Per the germline V gene, CDR1 is SGHNT and CDR2 is YYREEE (reference sequence). The CDR3 region is CASSRAGSGRIGEQFF. Drawing the rest from reference TRBV5-4 and TRBJ2-1, the complete variable domain is ETGVTQSPTHLIKTRGQQVTLRCSSQSGHNTVSWYQQALGQGPQFIFQYYREEENGRGNFPPRFSGLQFPNYSSELNVNALELDDSALYLCASSRAGSGRIGEQFFGPGTRLTVL.

The V gene is TRBV7-2, the J gene TRBJ2-2. Germline CDR1 is SGHTA and CDR2 is FQGNSA. The length of the CDR3 is 14 residues. CDR3 in amino acids: CASRLAGDPGELFF.

The rearrangement uses TRBV12-3 or TRBV12-4 and TRBJ1-5; the TRBD1 assignment by TCRdb is unverifiable without DNA. The CDR3 runs 16 residues. The CDR3 is CASSLGQGLGGQPQHF.

This chain joins TRBV27 and TRBJ2-2; TCRdb gives TRBD1 as the D gene, but with no DNA this cannot be confirmed. Germline CDR1 is MNHEY and CDR2 is SMNVEV (reference sequence). The CDR3 has 15 residues. The CDR3 reads CASQRGQGNTGELFF.

The chain employs TRBV24-1 and TRBJ2-1; TCRdb reports TRBD2, a call that lacks DNA to check it against. Germline CDR1 is KGHDR and CDR2 is SFDVKD. The CDR3 has 14 amino acids. CDR3 sequence reads: CATSVVGAPDEQFF.

The chain is built from TRBV12-3 or TRBV12-4 and TRBJ2-1; TCRdb's assignment of TRBD1 cannot be checked, as there is no DNA. The CDR3 spans 13 residues. CDR3 sequence reads: CASGLGGNGEQFF.

The V gene is TRBV7-8, the J gene TRBJ2-5; as DNA is missing, the TRBD1 call by TCRdb cannot be tested. The CDR3 totals 13 residues. The germline gives CDR1 SGHVS, CDR2 FQNEAQ. This CDR3 reads CASSAHRGETQYF.